This T cell receptor beta chain is drawn from a study of T cells in localized non-small cell lung cancer. CDR1 and CDR2 (germline): MNHGY, SAAAGT. This CDR3 comprises 15 residues. The trim removed 0 bases at V and 3 bases at J, leaving 5 bases unmatched. Clones were read by immunoSEQ multiplex PCR, and TCRdb kept only the in-frame ones, dropping some. The sample yields some 1,700 clones, 34% seen once. A few counts support this clone. The chain carries TRBV6-8 and TRBJ2-7, with 7 bases that match TRBD1. The sample here was normal lung tissue next to the tumor, taken before any cancer treatment. This clonotype was obtained from a male donor aged 60 or older with stage I squamous cell lung carcinoma. CDR3 region: CASSYSPGQNYEQYF. In DNA form, the CDR3 reads TGTGCCAGCAGTTACTCTCCGGGACAGAACTACGAGCAGTACTTC.